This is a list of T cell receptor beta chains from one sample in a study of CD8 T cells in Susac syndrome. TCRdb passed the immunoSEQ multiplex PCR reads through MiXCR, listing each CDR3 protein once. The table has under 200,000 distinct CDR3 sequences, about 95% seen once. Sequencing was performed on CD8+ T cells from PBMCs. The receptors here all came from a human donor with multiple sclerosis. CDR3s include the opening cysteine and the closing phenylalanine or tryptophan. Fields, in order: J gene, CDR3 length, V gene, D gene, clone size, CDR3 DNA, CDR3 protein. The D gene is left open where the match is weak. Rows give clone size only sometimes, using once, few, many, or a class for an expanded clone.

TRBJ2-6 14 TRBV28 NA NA TGTGCCAGCATCCCAGGGAGTGGGGCCAACGTCCTGACTTTC CASIPGSGANVLTF
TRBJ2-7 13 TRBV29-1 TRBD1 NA TGCAGCGTTGGGCCGGGACAGAAGTACGAGCAGTACTTC CSVGPGQKYEQYF
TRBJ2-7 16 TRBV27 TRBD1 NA TGTGCCAGCAGTAGGCAACCGACAGGGGCCGTCTACGAGCAGTACTTC CASSRQPTGAVYEQYF
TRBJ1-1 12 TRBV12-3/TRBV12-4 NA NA TGTGCCAGCAGTTTTATGGCCACTGAAGCTTTCTTT CASSFMATEAFF
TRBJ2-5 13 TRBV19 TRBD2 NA TGTGCCAGTAGAGCGGGAGGGCCGGAGACCCAGTACTTC CASRAGGPETQYF
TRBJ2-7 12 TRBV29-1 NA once TGCAGCGTTGGGGCGGACACCTACGAGCAGTACTTC CSVGADTYEQYF
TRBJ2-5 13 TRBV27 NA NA TGTGCCGTCGCCCGAGGCACTGCCGAGACCCAGTACTTC CAVARGTAETQYF
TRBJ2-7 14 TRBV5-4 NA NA TGTGCCAGCAGCTTGAGCCCTAAACCCTACGAGCAGTACTTC CASSLSPKPYEQYF
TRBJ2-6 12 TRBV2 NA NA TGTGCCGACCTCTCTGGGGCCAACGTCCTGACTTTC CADLSGANVLTF
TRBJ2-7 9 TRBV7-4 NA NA TGTGCCAGCACCGACGAGCAGTACTTC CASTDEQYF
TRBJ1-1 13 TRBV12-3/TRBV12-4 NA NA TGTGCCAGCACTGGGACTTTTACCACTGAAGCTTTCTTT CASTGTFTTEAFF
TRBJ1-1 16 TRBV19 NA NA TGTGCCAGTAGTCAACGGGCCTGGGGGACGAACACTGAAGCTTTCTTT CASSQRAWGTNTEAFF
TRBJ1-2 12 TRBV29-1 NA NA TGCAGCGTGGGGACGGAAATCTATGGCTACACCTTC CSVGTEIYGYTF
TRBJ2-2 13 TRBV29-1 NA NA TGCAGCGTTGTCATTGGGACTTCCGGGGAGCTGTTTTTT CSVVIGTSGELFF
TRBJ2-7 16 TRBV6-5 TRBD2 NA TGTGCCAGCAGTTACTTACGCGGGAGGACCCCCTACGAGCAGTACTTC CASSYLRGRTPYEQYF
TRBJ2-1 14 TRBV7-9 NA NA TGTGCCAGCAGCCCCCAGACAGTTTACAATGAGCAGTTCTTC CASSPQTVYNEQFF
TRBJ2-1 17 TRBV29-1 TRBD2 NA TGCAGCGTTGAAGACTGGACTAGCGGGGGCCTCTACAATGAGCAGTTCTTC CSVEDWTSGGLYNEQFF
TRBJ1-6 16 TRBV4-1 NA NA TGCGCCAGCAGCCAAGACCGGGGACTCTTTGGGTCACCCCTCCACTTT CASSQDRGLFGSPLHF
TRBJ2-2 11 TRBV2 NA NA TGTGCCACCCTTTCCGGTGGGGAGCTGTTTTTT CATLSGGELFF
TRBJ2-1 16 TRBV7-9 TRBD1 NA TGTGCCAGCAGCTCCTCGGGCAGGGGGCCCGCCAATGAGCAGTTCTTC CASSSSGRGPANEQFF
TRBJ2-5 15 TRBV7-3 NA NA TGTGCCAGCAGCTCCCTATCGGGGAGATTGGAGACCCAGTACTTC CASSSLSGRLETQYF
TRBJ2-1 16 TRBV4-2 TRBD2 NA TGTGCCAGCAGCCTTCCGACTAGCGGGGGTGGGGATGAGCAGTTCTTC CASSLPTSGGGDEQFF
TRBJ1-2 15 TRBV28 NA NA TGTGCCAGCAGTTTAAATCCAGGGGACGCCTATGGCTACACCTTC CASSLNPGDAYGYTF
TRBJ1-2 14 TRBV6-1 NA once TGTGCCAGCAGTGAAGAGGCAGATCTCTATGGCTACACCTTC CASSEEADLYGYTF
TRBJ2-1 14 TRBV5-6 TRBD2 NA TGTGCCAGCAGCTCCTGGACTAGTTACAATGAGCAGTTCTTC CASSSWTSYNEQFF
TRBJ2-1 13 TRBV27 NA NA TGTGCCAGCAGTACCCTCCAGTACAATGAGCAGTTCTTC CASSTLQYNEQFF
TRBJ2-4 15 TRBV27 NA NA TGTGCCAGCAGTTTAACCGCGTCGGCCAAAAACATTCAGTACTTC CASSLTASAKNIQYF
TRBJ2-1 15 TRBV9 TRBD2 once TGTGCCAGCAGCGCCAGCGGGGCCTTGGGCTATGAGCAGTTCTTC CASSASGALGYEQFF
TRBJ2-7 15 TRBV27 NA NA TGTGCCAGCAGATCGGGCCCTAGTTCTCTCTCCGAGCAGTACTTC CASRSGPSSLSEQYF
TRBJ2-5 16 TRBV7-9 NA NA TGTGCCAGCAGTCAAACTAGATTTGAAGTCCAAGAGACCCAGTACTTC CASSQTRFEVQETQYF
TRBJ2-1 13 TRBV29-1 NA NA TGCAGCGTTACAATAATATCGGGCAATGAGCAGTTCTTC CSVTIISGNEQFF
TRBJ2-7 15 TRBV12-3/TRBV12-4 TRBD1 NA TGTGCCAGCAGTGCCGGGACAGGGGGTATCTACGAGCAGTACTTC CASSAGTGGIYEQYF
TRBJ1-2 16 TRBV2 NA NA TGTGCCGACATCGGCGGAATCTACGACCGTGGTGGTGGTCAACCCTTC CADIGGIYDRGGGQPF
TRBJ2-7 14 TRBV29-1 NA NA TGCAGCGTTCTGACAGTAGAGAGCTCCTACGAGCAGTACTTC CSVLTVESSYEQYF
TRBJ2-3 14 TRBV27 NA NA TGTGCCAGCAGTCCCGGGGTAAGCACAGATACGCAGTATTTT CASSPGVSTDTQYF
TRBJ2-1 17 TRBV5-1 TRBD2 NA TGCGCCAGCAGCTTGGAGACTACTAGCGGAAACTACAATGAGCAGTTCTTC CASSLETTSGNYNEQFF
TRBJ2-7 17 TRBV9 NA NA TGTGCCAGCAGCGTAGGGGGCTCGGGGTGGAATGAATACGAGCAGTACTTC CASSVGGSGWNEYEQYF
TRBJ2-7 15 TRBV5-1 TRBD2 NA TGCGCCAGCAGCCCCGAGGGTAGCGGGACTTTTGAGCAGTACTTC CASSPEGSGTFEQYF
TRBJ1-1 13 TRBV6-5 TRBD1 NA TGTGCCAGCAGATTTACAGGGGGCACTGAAGCTTTCTTT CASRFTGGTEAFF
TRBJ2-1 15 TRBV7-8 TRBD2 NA TGTGCCAGCAGGACGAGCGGGAGACAATACAATGAGCAGTTCTTC CASRTSGRQYNEQFF
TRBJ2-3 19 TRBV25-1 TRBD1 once TGTGCCAGCAGTGACCCCCGGGACAGGACCCTCGAAGGTACAGATACGCAGTATTTT CASSDPRDRTLEGTDTQYF
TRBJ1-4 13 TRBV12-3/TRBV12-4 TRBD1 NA TGTGCCAGCCTGGGACAGGGAAATGAAAAACTGTTTTTT CASLGQGNEKLFF
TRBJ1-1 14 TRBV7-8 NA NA TGTGCCAGCAGTACCCGGTCGGGAGACACTGAAGCTTTCTTT CASSTRSGDTEAFF
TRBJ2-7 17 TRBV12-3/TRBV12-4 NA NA TGTGCCAGCAGTTCTCCCTCGGCGGGGTACGCGACCTACGAGCAGTACTTC CASSSPSAGYATYEQYF
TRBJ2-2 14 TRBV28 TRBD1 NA TGTGCCAGCAACGGACAGGGCGACACCGGGGAGCTGTTTTTT CASNGQGDTGELFF
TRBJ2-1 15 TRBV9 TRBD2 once TGTGCCAGCAGCGTATTTAGCGGGGGGGCAAATGAGCAGTTCTTC CASSVFSGGANEQFF